The 31 T cell receptor beta chains below were found in one sample sequenced in a study of monozygotic twins with inflammatory bowel disease. TCRdb re-called the 5' RACE reads and catalogs CDR3 proteins one per entry, DNA excluded. This repertoire includes about 210,000 distinct CDR3 sequences. Sequencing was performed on blood. These receptors were taken from a human donor with ulcerative colitis or Crohn's disease, or a healthy co-twin of an affected twin (not recorded which).

V gene TRBV5-6 combines with J gene TRBJ1-2. This CDR3 has 12 residues. Germline assignment: CDR1 SGHDT and CDR2 YYEEEE. The CDR3 is CASSFQLGGYTF.

The V and J genes are TRBV20-1 and TRBJ1-5. CDR1 and CDR2 (germline): DFQATT, SNEGSKA (reference sequence). The CDR3 spans 13 residues. The CDR3 region is CSARDARGSPQHF.

The chain has TRBV29-1 and TRBJ1-3; TCRdb calls TRBD1, which cannot be checked without DNA. Per germline, CDR1 SQVTM and CDR2 ANQGSEA. The CDR3 is 14 amino acids. CDR3: CSAGHFNSGNTIYF.

This chain links TRBV20-1 with TRBJ1-2; without DNA, the TCRdb call of TRBD1 cannot be checked. The CDR3 runs to 14 residues. From germline, CDR1 is DFQATT and CDR2 SNEGSKA (reference sequence). The CDR3 sequence: CSARLTGVSYGYTF.

The genes are TRBV20-1 and TRBJ2-1. The length of the CDR3 is 13 residues. Germline-derived CDR1 and CDR2 are DFQATT and SNEGSKA (reference sequence). The CDR3 reads CSARDPSYNEQFF.

The chain is built from TRBV2 and TRBJ2-1; lacking DNA, the TRBD1 call made by TCRdb goes unchecked. Germline loops: CDR1 SNHLY, CDR2 FYNNEI. This CDR3 comprises 18 residues. The chain's CDR3 is CASPSTIPGQGVDNEQFF.

This chain links TRBV2 with TRBJ2-7; no DNA is available, so the TRBD2 call from TCRdb remains unchecked. Germline CDR1 SNHLY, CDR2 FYNNEI. CDR3 length: 13 residues. CDR3 region: CASSSLQQASSTF.

V is TRBV20-1 and J is TRBJ1-1. CDR3 length: 13 residues. Per the germline V gene, CDR1 is DFQATT and CDR2 is SNEGSKA (reference sequence). The CDR3 region is CSASKASNTEAFF.

The V and J genes are TRBV19 and TRBJ1-5. This CDR3 region has 13 residues. CDR1 is LNHDA, CDR2 SQIVND, per germline (reference sequence). The CDR3 is CATGLGSNQPQHF.

The rearrangement joins TRBV4-1 to TRBJ2-6. This CDR3 is built from 16 residues. Per the germline V gene, CDR1 is MGHRA and CDR2 is YSYEKL. This CDR3 is CASSQGVGHGANVLTF.

The chain joins TRBV3-1 to TRBJ2-5; TCRdb indicates TRBD2, and absent DNA this call remains unverified. CDR1 and CDR2 from the germline V gene are LGHDT and YNNKEL (reference sequence). There are 15 residues in the CDR3. CDR3 sequence reads: CASSRNGRLQETQYF.

This rearrangement joins TRBV7-2 to TRBJ2-3; TCRdb calls TRBD1, which cannot be checked without DNA. The germline gives CDR1 SGHTA, CDR2 FQGNSA. The CDR3 is made up of 15 amino acids. The CDR3: CASSAVGTRTDTQYF.

CDR3 protein: CASSKNPRRLDTEAFF. The V gene is TRBV12-3 or TRBV12-4, the J gene TRBJ1-1. This CDR3 has 16 residues.

The chain combines TRBV10-3 with TRBJ1-2; TCRdb indicates TRBD1, and absent DNA this call remains unverified. This CDR3 region has 13 residues. Germline CDR1 reads ENHRY; CDR2 reads SYGVKD. The CDR3 region is CAISVRENYGYTF.

Here the CDR3 reads CASSLGGPLLNTEAFF. V is TRBV5-5 and J is TRBJ1-1; TCRdb reports TRBD1, a call that lacks DNA to check it against. Germline V CDR1 and CDR2: SGHKS, YYEKEE (reference sequence). The CDR3 runs to 16 residues.

V is TRBV7-7 and J is TRBJ2-7; TCRdb's D call of TRBD1 is untestable without DNA. Per germline, CDR1 SSHAT and CDR2 FNYEAQ (reference sequence). There are 14 residues in the CDR3. CDR3 sequence reads: CASSLAGAGQEQYF.

This chain connects TRBV20-1 to TRBJ2-3; TCRdb names TRBD1, which stays unverified in the absence of DNA. This CDR3 comprises 15 residues. Germline assignment: CDR1 DFQATT and CDR2 SNEGSKA (reference sequence). The CDR3 here is CSARDWDRGTDTQYF.

This sequence joins TRBV11-2 and TRBJ1-1; TCRdb's D call of TRBD1 is untestable without DNA. The CDR3 is made up of 13 amino acids. Germline V lookup: CDR1 SGHAT, CDR2 FQNNGV. CDR3 sequence: CASSQVGQVGAFF.

The rearrangement links TRBV5-1 to TRBJ1-2. The CDR3 runs to 14 residues. Germline V gives CDR1 SGHRS, CDR2 YFSETQ. The CDR3 sequence: CASSLEQNNYGYTF.

V gene TRBV5-1 combines with J gene TRBJ1-1. This CDR3 is built from 14 residues. Looked up from germline, CDR1 is SGHRS and CDR2 is YFSETQ. The CDR3 loop is CASRERSVNTEAFF.

V and J are TRBV15 and TRBJ2-1; without DNA, the TCRdb call of TRBD1 cannot be checked. CDR1 is LNHNV, CDR2 YYDKDF, per germline (reference sequence). The CDR3 extends over 15 amino acids. CDR3 in amino acids: CATNPAGASYNEQFF.

This chain uses TRBV5-1 with TRBJ2-3. CDR1 is SGHRS, CDR2 YFSETQ, per germline. There are 14 residues in the CDR3. This CDR3 reads CASSYGLATDTQYF.

The chain combines TRBV20-1 with TRBJ1-2; TCRdb calls TRBD1, which cannot be checked without DNA. The CDR3 totals 12 residues. Germline V gene sequence: CDR1 DFQATT, CDR2 SNEGSKA (reference sequence). CDR3 region: CSARVDRDGYTF.

V is TRBV27 and J is TRBJ2-4; absent DNA, TCRdb's TRBD1 call cannot be checked. Germline CDR1 and CDR2: MNHEY and SMNVEV (reference sequence). The CDR3 covers 12 residues. The CDR3 sequence: CASSSGQGAQVF.

The V and J genes are TRBV5-1 and TRBJ1-1; TCRdb picks TRBD1, but there is no DNA to check that call. This CDR3 comprises 15 residues. CDR1 SGHRS and CDR2 YFSETQ come from the germline V gene. This CDR3 reads CASSLALSGGTEAFF.

The rearrangement uses TRBV13 and TRBJ2-7; TCRdb outputs TRBD2, but without DNA this stays unchecked. Germline values: CDR1 PRHDT, CDR2 FYEKMQ (reference sequence). The CDR3 loop spans 16 amino acids. This CDR3 is CASSLVADGLDYEQYF.

The chain employs TRBV19 and TRBJ2-4; without DNA, the TCRdb call of TRBD1 cannot be checked. CDR3 length: 14 residues. The germline V gene encodes CDR1 LNHDA and CDR2 SQIVND (reference sequence). This chain's CDR3 is CASSTGTGVNIQYF.

V gene TRBV7-6 combines with J gene TRBJ2-6. The CDR3 is made up of 15 amino acids. CDR1 and CDR2 from the germline V gene are SGHVS and FNYEAQ. The chain's CDR3 is CASSYGASGANVLTF.

J is TRBJ1-2 and V is TRBV12-3 or TRBV12-4; the D gene TCRdb calls, TRBD1, cannot be checked with no DNA. The CDR3 contains 16 residues. The CDR3 here is CASSLKFPGQRYGYTF.

This chain links TRBV20-1 with TRBJ2-3. The germline V gene has CDR1 DFQATT and CDR2 SNEGSKA (reference sequence). The length of the CDR3 is 11 residues. CDR3 sequence reads: CSASRRDTQYF.

The chain links TRBV7-9 to TRBJ2-3. CDR1 is SEHNR and CDR2 is FQNEAQ in the germline V gene (reference sequence). The CDR3 length is 11 residues. The CDR3 loop reads CASSLGGTQHF.